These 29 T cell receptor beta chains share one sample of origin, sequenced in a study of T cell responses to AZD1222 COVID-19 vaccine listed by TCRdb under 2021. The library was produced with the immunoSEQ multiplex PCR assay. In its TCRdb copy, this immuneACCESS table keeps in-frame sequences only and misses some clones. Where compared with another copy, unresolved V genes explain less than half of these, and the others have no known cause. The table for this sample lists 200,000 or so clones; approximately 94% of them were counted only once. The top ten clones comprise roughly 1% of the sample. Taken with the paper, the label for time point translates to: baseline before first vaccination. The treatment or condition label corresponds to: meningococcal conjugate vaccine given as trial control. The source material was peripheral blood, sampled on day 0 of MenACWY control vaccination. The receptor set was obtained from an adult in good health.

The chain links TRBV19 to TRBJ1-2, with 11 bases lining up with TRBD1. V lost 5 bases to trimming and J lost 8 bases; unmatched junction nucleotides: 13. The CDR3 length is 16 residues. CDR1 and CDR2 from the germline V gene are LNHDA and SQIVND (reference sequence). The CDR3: CASSPSTRDRGGGYTF. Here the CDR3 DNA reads TGTGCCAGTAGTCCGTCTACCAGGGACAGGGGGGGCGGCTACACCTTC.

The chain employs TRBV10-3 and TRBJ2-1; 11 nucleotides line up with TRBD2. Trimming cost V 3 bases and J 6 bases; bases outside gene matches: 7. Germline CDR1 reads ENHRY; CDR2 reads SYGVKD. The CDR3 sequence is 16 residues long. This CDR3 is CAISDSTSGGLNEQFF. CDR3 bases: TGTGCCATCAGTGACTCCACTAGCGGGGGACTCAATGAGCAGTTCTTC.

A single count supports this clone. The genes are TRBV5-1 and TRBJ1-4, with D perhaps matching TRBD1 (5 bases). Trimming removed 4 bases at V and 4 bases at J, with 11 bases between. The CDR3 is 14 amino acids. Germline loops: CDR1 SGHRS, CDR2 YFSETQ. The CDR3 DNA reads TGCGCCAGCAGCCTGGCGCAGGGTAATGAAAAACTGTTTTTT. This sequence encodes CASSLAQGNEKLFF.

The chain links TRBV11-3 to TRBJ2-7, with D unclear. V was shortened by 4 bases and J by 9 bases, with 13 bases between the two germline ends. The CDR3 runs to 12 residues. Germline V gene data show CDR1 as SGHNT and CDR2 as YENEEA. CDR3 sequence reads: CASSSLQGPQYF. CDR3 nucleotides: TGTGCCAGCAGCTCCTTACAAGGCCCGCAGTACTTC.

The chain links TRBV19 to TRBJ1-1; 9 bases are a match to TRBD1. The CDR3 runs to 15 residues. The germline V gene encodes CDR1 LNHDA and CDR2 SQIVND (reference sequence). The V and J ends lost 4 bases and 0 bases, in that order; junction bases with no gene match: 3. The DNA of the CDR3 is TGTGCCAGTAGTAGGGACAGGGAGGTGAACACTGAAGCTTTCTTT. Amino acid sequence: CASSRDREVNTEAFF. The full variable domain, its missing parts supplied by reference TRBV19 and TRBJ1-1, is DGGITQSPKYLFRKEGQNVTLSCEQNLNHDAMYWYRQDPGQGLRLIYYSQIVNDFQKGDIAEGYSVSREKKESFPLTVTSAQKNPTAFYLCASSRDREVNTEAFFGQGTRLTVV.

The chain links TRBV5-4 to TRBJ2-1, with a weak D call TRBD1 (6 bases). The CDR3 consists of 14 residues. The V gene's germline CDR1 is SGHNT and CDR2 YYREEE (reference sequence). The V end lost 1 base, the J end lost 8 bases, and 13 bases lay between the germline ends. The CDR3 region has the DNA TGTGCCAGCAGCTTGTGGGGGCTGGGTGATGAGCAGTTCTTC. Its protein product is CASSLWGLGDEQFF.

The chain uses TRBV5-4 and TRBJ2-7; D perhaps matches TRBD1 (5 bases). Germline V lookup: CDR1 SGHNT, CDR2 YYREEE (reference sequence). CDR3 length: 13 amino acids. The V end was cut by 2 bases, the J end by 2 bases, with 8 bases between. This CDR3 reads CASSFQGAYEQYF. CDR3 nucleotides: TGTGCCAGCAGCTTTCAAGGGGCCTACGAGCAGTACTTC.

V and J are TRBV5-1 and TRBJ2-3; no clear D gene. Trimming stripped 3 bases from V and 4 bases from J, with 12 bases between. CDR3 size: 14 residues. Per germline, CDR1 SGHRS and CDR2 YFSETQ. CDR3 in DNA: TGCGCCAGCAGCTCAAGGGTGGGCTCAGATACGCAGTATTTT. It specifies CASSSRVGSDTQYF.

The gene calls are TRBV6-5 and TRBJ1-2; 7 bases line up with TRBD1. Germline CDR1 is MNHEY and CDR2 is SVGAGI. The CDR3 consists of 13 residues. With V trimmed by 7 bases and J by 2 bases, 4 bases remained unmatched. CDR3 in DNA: TGTGCCAGCACAGACAGGGCCAACTATGGCTACACCTTC. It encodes CASTDRANYGYTF.

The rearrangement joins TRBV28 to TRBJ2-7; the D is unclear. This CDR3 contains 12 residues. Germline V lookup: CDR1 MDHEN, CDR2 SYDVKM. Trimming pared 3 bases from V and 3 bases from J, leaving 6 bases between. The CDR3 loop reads CASSFVFYEQYF. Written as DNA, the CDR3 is TGTGCCAGCAGTTTTGTTTTCTACGAGCAGTACTTC.

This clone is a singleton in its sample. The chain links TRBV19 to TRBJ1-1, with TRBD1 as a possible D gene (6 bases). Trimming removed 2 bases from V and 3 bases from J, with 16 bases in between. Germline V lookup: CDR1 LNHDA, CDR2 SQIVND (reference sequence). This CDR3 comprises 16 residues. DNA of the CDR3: TGTGCCAGTAGTATATGGCCCGGGGGGCCGTACACTGAAGCTTTCTTT. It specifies CASSIWPGGPYTEAFF.

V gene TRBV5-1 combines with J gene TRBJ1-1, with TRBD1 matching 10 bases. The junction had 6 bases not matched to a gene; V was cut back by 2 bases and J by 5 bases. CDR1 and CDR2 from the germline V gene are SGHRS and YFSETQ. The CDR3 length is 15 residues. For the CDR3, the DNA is TGCGCCAGCAGCTTCCTGGGACAGGGGCTTACTGAAGCTTTCTTT. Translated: CASSFLGQGLTEAFF.

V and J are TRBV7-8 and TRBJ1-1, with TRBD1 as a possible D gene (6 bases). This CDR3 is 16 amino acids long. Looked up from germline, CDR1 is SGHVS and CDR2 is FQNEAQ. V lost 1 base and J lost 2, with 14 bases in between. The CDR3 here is CASSLGSRTVNTEAFF. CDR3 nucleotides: TGTGCCAGCAGCTTAGGTTCCAGGACAGTAAACACTGAAGCTTTCTTT.

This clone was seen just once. The CDR3 sequence is CASTDSTGGPNQPQHF. The CDR3 DNA reads TGTGCCAGCACCGATTCTACAGGGGGACCCAATCAGCCCCAGCATTTT. The V call is TRBV21-1, the J call TRBJ1-5; the table's D call, TRBD1, has no DNA check behind it. TRBV21-1 is a documented pseudogene. The CDR3 is 16 residues long.

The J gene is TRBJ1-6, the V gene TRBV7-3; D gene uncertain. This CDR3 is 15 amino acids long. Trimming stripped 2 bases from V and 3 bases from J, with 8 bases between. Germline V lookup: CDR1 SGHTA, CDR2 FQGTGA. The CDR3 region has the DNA TGTGCCAGCAGCTTACGGACGGTCTATAATTCACCCCTCCACTTT. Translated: CASSLRTVYNSPLHF.

CDR3 residues: CASRGQGAITEAFF. CDR3 bases: TGTGCCAGCAGGGGACAGGGGGCAATCACTGAAGCTTTCTTT. The genes are TRBV6-5 and TRBJ1-1; TRBD1 matches 12 bases. The ends lost 6 bases at V and 4 bases at J; junction bases unmatched: 3. The CDR3 covers 14 residues. CDR1 is MNHEY and CDR2 is SVGAGI in the germline V gene.

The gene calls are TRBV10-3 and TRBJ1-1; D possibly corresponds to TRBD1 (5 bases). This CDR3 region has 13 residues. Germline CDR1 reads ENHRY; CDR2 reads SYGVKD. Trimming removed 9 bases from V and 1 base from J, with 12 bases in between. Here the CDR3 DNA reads TGTGCCATTTCAGGGACTCCGAACACTGAAGCTTTCTTT. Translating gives CAISGTPNTEAFF.

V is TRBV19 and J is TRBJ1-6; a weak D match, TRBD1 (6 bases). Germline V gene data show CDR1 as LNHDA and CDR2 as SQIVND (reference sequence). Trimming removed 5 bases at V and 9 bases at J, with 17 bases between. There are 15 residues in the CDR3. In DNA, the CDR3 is TGTGCCAGTAGTGCCCAACAGGGCCGGGGTTCACCCCTCCACTTT. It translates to CASSAQQGRGSPLHF.

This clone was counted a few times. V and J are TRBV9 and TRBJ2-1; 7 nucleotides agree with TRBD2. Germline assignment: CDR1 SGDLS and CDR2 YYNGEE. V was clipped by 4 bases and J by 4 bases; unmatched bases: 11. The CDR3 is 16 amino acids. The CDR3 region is CASSSTPWGGYNEQFF. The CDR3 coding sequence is TGTGCCAGCAGCTCAACCCCCTGGGGGGGTTACAATGAGCAGTTCTTC.

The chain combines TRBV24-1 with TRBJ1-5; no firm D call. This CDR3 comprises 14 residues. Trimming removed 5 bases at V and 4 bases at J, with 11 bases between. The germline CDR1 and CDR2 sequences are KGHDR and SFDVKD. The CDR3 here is CATSVEGSNQPQHF. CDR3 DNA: TGTGCCACCAGTGTTGAAGGGAGTAATCAGCCCCAGCATTTT.

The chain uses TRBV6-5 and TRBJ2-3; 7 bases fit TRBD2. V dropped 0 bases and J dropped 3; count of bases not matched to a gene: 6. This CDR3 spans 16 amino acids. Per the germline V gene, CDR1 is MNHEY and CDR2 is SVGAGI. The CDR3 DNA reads TGTGCCAGCAGTTACTCGACGGGGGGAGGTACAGATACGCAGTATTTT. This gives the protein CASSYSTGGGTDTQYF.

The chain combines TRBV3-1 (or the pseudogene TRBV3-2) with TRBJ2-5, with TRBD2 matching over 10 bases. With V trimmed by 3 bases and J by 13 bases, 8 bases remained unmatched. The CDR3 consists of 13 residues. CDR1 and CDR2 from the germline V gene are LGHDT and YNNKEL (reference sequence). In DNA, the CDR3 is TGTGCCAGCAGCCAGCAAGCGGGGGGGCCTTGGTACTTC. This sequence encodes CASSQQAGGPWYF.

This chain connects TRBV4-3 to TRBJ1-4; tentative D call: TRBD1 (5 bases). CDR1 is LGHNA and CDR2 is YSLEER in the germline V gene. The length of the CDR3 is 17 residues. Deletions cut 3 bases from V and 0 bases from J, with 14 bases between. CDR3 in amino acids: CASSQAAGFATNEKLFF. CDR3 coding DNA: TGCGCCAGCAGCCAGGCCGCAGGGTTTGCAACTAATGAAAAACTGTTTTTT.

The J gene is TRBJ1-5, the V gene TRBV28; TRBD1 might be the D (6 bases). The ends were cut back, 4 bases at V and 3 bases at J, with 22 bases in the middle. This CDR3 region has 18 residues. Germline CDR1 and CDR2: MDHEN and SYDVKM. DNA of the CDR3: TGTGCCAGCAGTTGGCCCCGGGGGGCGAGTAAGGACAATCAGCCCCAGCATTTT. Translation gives CASSWPRGASKDNQPQHF.

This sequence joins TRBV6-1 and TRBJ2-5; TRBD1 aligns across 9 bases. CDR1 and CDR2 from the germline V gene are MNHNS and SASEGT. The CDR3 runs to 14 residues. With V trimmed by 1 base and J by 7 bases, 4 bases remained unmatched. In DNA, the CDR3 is TGTGCCAGCAGTGAAGACAGGGGGCTAGGGACCCAGTACTTC. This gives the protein CASSEDRGLGTQYF.

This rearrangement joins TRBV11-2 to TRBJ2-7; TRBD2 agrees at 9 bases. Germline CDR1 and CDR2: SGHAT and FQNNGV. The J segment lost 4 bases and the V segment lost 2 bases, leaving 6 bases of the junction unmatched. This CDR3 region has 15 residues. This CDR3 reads CASSLSSGTTYEQYF. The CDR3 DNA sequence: TGTGCCAGCAGCTTATCTAGCGGGACCACTTACGAGCAGTACTTC.

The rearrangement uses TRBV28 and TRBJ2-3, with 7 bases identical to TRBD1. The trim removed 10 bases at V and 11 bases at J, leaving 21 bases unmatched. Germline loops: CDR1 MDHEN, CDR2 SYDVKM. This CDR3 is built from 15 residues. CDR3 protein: CATEGLGTGALGQYF. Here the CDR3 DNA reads TGTGCCACCGAGGGTTTGGGTACAGGGGCGTTGGGGCAGTATTTT.

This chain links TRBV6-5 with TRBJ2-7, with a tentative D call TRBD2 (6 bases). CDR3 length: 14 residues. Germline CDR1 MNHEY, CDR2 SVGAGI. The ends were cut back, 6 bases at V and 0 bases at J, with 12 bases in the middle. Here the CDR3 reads CASSGRGSSYEQYF. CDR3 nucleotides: TGTGCCAGCAGCGGGAGAGGGAGCTCCTACGAGCAGTACTTC.

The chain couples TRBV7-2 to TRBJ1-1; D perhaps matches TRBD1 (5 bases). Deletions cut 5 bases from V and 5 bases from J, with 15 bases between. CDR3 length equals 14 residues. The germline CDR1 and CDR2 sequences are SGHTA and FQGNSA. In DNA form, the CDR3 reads TGTGCCAGCAGCCCCCATTGGGGGGGGACTGAAGCTTTCTTT. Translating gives CASSPHWGGTEAFF.